This record looks at one T cell receptor beta chain sequence and its context. Its antigen remains unknown. Every patient experienced relapse after autologous stem cell transplantation, and brentuximab vedotin exposure varied. Under best response, outcomes were complete response, partial response or progressive disease. This specimen comes from a study of PD-1 blockade in classical Hodgkin lymphoma. General observations from the study: At C4D1, TCR diversity had climbed significantly for CD4+ cells, though not for CD8+ cells. Before treatment, complete responders showed about the same diversity as newly diagnosed patients. Healthy donors were reported to have higher baseline TCR diversity than newly diagnosed patients.

The protocol was immunoSEQ multiplex PCR, while the TCRdb copy is restricted to in-frame clones and leaves out a portion. The table records some 100,000 clones, just under 95% of them present only once. The ends were cut back, 8 bases at V and 2 bases at J, with 16 bases in the middle. The germline V gene has CDR1 GTSNPN and CDR2 SVGIG (reference sequence). The CDR3 runs 14 residues. This specimen was peripheral blood mononuclear cells (PBMCs), taken at baseline. This rearrangement joins TRBV30 to TRBJ2-1; no definite D call. The receptor comes from a human donor with classical Hodgkin lymphoma. CDR3: CALQTKRAYNEQFF. The CDR3 nucleotides are TGTGCCCTGCAAACTAAACGGGCCTACAATGAGCAGTTCTTC.